Presented here are 20 T cell receptor beta chains from one specimen sequenced in a study of cytomegalovirus exposure and HLA in healthy donors (dated by TCRdb to 2016 to 2017). Library creation used the immunoSEQ multiplex PCR assay. This immuneACCESS table, as held by TCRdb, lists in-frame sequences with V and J called but not all clones. Of the missing ones, under half trace to an unresolved V gene in checked studies; the others have no known cause. Within this sample are some 130,000 clones, with roughly 90% of them counted one time only. The top ten constitute roughly 6% of the sample. Sample: PBMCs. The receptor source for this set is a woman younger than 30 in good health and CMV-seropositive.

The chain is built from TRBV6-1 and TRBJ2-6, with 9 bases lining up with TRBD1. CDR3 size: 15 residues. The ends lost 6 bases at V and 0 bases at J; junction bases unmatched: 0. Germline assignment: CDR1 MNHNS and CDR2 SASEGT. The CDR3 region is CASRTGGSGANVLTF. CDR3 sequence (DNA): TGTGCCAGCAGGACAGGGGGCTCTGGGGCCAACGTCCTGACTTTC.

V usage is TRBV4-1 and J usage is TRBJ1-4, with D tentatively TRBD1 (5 bases). Trimming pared 0 bases from V and 1 base from J, leaving 9 bases between. Germline assignment: CDR1 MGHRA and CDR2 YSYEKL. The CDR3 runs 16 residues. CDR3 in DNA: TGCGCCAGCAGCCAAGATTGGGGGGGAACTAATGAAAAACTGTTTTTT. Its protein is CASSQDWGGTNEKLFF.

The genes are TRBV18 and TRBJ1-3, with 10 bases fitting TRBD1. The CDR3 consists of 16 residues. V trimming: 3 bases; J trimming: 4 bases; junction bases outside the gene matches: 6. Germline V CDR1 and CDR2: KGHSH, LQKENI. CDR3 loop: CASSPTGTGVGNTIYF. The CDR3 bases are TGTGCCAGCTCACCGACCGGGACAGGGGTCGGAAACACCATATATTTT.

The V call is TRBV5-1, the J call TRBJ1-1; TRBD1 is a possible D gene (5 bases). This CDR3 has 16 amino acids. V was trimmed by 0 bases and J by 0 bases, leaving 12 bases between them. Germline V gene lookup returns CDR1 SGHRS and CDR2 YFSETQ. CDR3 sequence (DNA): TGCGCCAGCAGCTTGGGAACAGGCATTATGAACACTGAAGCTTTCTTT. Amino acid sequence: CASSLGTGIMNTEAFF.

V gene TRBV15 combines with J gene TRBJ1-5; 9 bases align to TRBD1. Trimming at V came to 3 bases and at J to 6 bases, leaving 3 bases not matched to a gene. Germline CDR1 reads LNHNV; CDR2 reads YYDKDF (reference sequence). The CDR3 extends over 14 amino acids. The CDR3 spells CATSRGQGTQPQHF. In nucleotides, the CDR3 is TGTGCCACCAGCAGGGGACAGGGAACTCAGCCCCAGCATTTT.

The CDR3 is CASSPSSGQETQYF. CDR3 bases: TGTGCCAGCTCACCGTCTAGCGGACAAGAGACCCAGTACTTC. The chain links TRBV18 to TRBJ2-5; 7 bases agree with TRBD2. The V segment lost 3 bases and the J segment 2 bases; nucleotides outside the gene matches: 3. CDR1 and CDR2 from the germline V gene are KGHSH and LQKENI. The CDR3 contains 14 residues.

This clone has only one observation. J is TRBJ2-2 and V is TRBV30; D ambiguous. This CDR3 has 13 amino acids. The germline V gene encodes CDR1 GTSNPN and CDR2 SVGIG (reference sequence). With 1 base removed from V and 4 bases from J, the gap between germline ends came to 7 bases. The CDR3 sequence: CAWSGLFTGELFF. The CDR3 DNA reads as TGTGCCTGGAGTGGACTCTTCACCGGGGAGCTGTTTTTT.

The CDR3 region is CASSHQTGNTWYTF. CDR3 sequence (DNA): TGTGCCAGCAGTCACCAGACGGGGAATACGTGGTACACCTTC. The rearrangement joins TRBV2 to TRBJ1-2; no reliable D call. Germline V gives CDR1 SNHLY, CDR2 FYNNEI. CDR3 length equals 14 residues. Trimming took 5 bases from V and 11 from J, leaving 21 bases between them.

The V call is TRBV6-5, the J call TRBJ1-2, with 7 bases fitting TRBD1. V shed 5 bases, J shed 4 bases, and the junction held 4 bases outside the gene matches. This CDR3 has 13 amino acids. Germline CDR1 MNHEY, CDR2 SVGAGI. The CDR3 coding sequence is TGTGCCAGCAGTATTGGACAGGCCTATGGCTACACCTTC. Its protein product is CASSIGQAYGYTF.

The chain uses TRBV19 and TRBJ2-2; TRBD1 agrees at 9 bases. CDR1 and CDR2 from the germline V gene are LNHDA and SQIVND (reference sequence). The CDR3 consists of 15 residues. J was trimmed by 5 bases and V by 5 bases; bases with no gene match: 6. CDR3 protein: CASSPDRGYTGELFF. DNA of the CDR3: TGTGCCAGTAGTCCGGACAGGGGTTATACCGGGGAGCTGTTTTTT.

V usage is TRBV2 and J usage is TRBJ1-4; 9 positions agree with TRBD1. After removal of 6 bases from V and 8 bases from J, the junction contained 4 bases not matched to a gene. The CDR3 spans 13 residues. Germline values: CDR1 SNHLY, CDR2 FYNNEI. The CDR3 here is CASRRDRDEKLFF. Here the CDR3 DNA reads TGTGCCAGCAGACGGGACAGGGACGAAAAACTGTTTTTT.

CDR3: CASSFPPASGRAGETQYF. Written as DNA, the CDR3 is TGTGCCAGCAGCTTCCCCCCGGCTAGCGGGAGGGCCGGCGAGACCCAGTACTTC. V and J are TRBV7-2 and TRBJ2-5; 12 bases agree with TRBD2. V gave up 3 bases and J gave up 5 bases; unmatched junction bases: 13. Per germline, CDR1 SGHTA and CDR2 FQGNSA. The CDR3 covers 18 residues.

J is TRBJ2-7 and V is TRBV7-9, with 10 bases fitting TRBD1. The J segment lost 6 bases and the V segment lost 2 bases, leaving 10 bases of the junction unmatched. The length of the CDR3 is 16 residues. Germline V CDR1 and CDR2: SEHNR, FQNEAQ (reference sequence). The CDR3 bases are TGTGCCAGCAGCTTAAGGCGTGCGACAGGGGGCGTCGAGCAGTACTTC. This gives the protein CASSLRRATGGVEQYF.

The CDR3 loop is CASSYPTGGTRCNYGYTF. The CDR3, as DNA: TGTGCCAGCAGTTACCCGACAGGGGGTACCAGGTGTAACTATGGCTACACCTTC. The chain recombines TRBV6-7 with TRBJ1-2; TRBD1 matches at 9 bases. TRBV6-7 carries the ORF label, with uncertain function. J gave up 1 base and V 2 bases, and 11 bases lay outside the gene matches. The CDR3 is 18 residues long.

The J gene is TRBJ2-7, the V gene TRBV11-2; perhaps TRBD1 as D (6 bases). CDR3 length: 15 amino acids. Trimming took off 2 bases at V and 2 bases at J, with 13 bases between the two ends. Germline V gene lookup returns CDR1 SGHAT and CDR2 FQNNGV. CDR3 nucleotide sequence: TGTGCCAGCAGCTTATTACAGGGAATGCCCTACGAGCAGTACTTC. Protein product: CASSLLQGMPYEQYF.

This sequence joins TRBV27 and TRBJ2-4; 8 nucleotides align to TRBD1. This CDR3 has 17 amino acids. CDR1 and CDR2 from the germline V gene are MNHEY and SMNVEV (reference sequence). The V and J ends lost 2 bases and 2 bases, in that order; junction bases with no gene match: 8. The CDR3 reads CASSLLGQGGSKNIQYF. The CDR3 nucleotides read TGTGCCAGCAGTTTACTCGGACAGGGCGGGTCCAAAAACATTCAGTACTTC.

This clone was observed once. The chain has TRBV9 and TRBJ2-7; D might be TRBD2 (5 bases). CDR3 length equals 15 residues. Per germline, CDR1 SGDLS and CDR2 YYNGEE. V dropped 4 bases and J dropped 0 bases, with 14 bases sitting between them. The CDR3: CASSSQTGSSYEQYF. For the CDR3, the DNA is TGTGCCAGCAGCTCGCAGACGGGGAGCTCCTACGAGCAGTACTTC.

The chain links TRBV6-6 to TRBJ1-2; D ambiguous. CDR3 length equals 16 residues. Trimming took 0 bases from V and 0 from J, leaving 11 bases between them. Looked up from germline, CDR1 is MNHNY and CDR2 is SVGAGI (reference sequence). The CDR3 reads CASSYSRSLSNYGYTF. The CDR3 coding sequence is TGTGCCAGCAGTTACTCGCGAAGCCTATCTAACTATGGCTACACCTTC.

The chain joins TRBV7-9 to TRBJ1-1; 9 bases match TRBD1. V gave up 1 base and J gave up 3 bases; unmatched junction bases: 9. The CDR3 contains 17 residues. Germline V gene lookup returns CDR1 SEHNR and CDR2 FQNEAQ (reference sequence). The CDR3 reads CASSLGTGVDLHTEAFF. The CDR3 region has the DNA TGTGCCAGCAGCTTAGGGACAGGGGTCGACCTTCACACTGAAGCTTTCTTT.

This clone was seen a single time. V gene TRBV7-8 combines with J gene TRBJ2-7; 8 bases agree with TRBD2. CDR3 size: 16 residues. Germline V gives CDR1 SGHVS, CDR2 FQNEAQ. V shed 4 bases, J shed 3 bases, and the junction held 11 bases outside the gene matches. The CDR3 protein is CASSSLAGLERYEQYF. CDR3 nucleotide sequence: TGTGCCAGCAGCTCTCTGGCGGGACTAGAACGCTACGAGCAGTACTTC.